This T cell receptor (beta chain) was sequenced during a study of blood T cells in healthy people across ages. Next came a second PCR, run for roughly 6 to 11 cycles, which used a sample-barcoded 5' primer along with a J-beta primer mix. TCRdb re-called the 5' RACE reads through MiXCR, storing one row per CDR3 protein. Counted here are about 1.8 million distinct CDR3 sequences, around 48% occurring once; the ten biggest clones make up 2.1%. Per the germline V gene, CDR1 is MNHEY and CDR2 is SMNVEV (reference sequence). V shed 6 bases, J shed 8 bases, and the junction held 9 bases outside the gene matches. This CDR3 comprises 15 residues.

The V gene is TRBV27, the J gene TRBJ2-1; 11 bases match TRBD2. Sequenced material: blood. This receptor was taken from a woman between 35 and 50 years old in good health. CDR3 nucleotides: TGTGCCAGCAGCCCTAGCGGGGGGCCCCGCGATGAGCAGTTCTTC. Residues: CASSPSGGPRDEQFF.